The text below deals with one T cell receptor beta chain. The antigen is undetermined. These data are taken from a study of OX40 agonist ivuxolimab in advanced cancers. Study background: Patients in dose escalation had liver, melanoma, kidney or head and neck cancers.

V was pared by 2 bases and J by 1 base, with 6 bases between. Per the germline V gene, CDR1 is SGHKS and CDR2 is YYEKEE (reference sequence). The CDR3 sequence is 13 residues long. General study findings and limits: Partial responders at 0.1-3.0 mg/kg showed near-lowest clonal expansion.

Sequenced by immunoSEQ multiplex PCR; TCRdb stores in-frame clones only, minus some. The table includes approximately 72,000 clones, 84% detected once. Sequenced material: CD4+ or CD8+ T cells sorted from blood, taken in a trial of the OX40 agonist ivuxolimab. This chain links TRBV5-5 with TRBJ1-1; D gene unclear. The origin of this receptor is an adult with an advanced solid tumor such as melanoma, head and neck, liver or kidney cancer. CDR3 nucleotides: TGTGCCAGCAGCTTTTTTCCGAACACTGAAGCTTTCTTT. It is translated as CASSFFPNTEAFF.